This T cell receptor (beta chain) derives from a study of T cell responses to AZD1222 COVID-19 vaccine. Germline CDR1 reads LGHNA; CDR2 reads YSLEER. The junction had 4 bases not matched to a gene; V was cut back by 2 bases and J by 3 bases. This CDR3 is 17 amino acids long. This clone was seen a few times. Its specificity is not known. Pooled samples include second doses given at about 4 or 12 weeks. General study results and limits: Repertoires were obtained only post-peak T cell response. At 160-218 and 743-854, vaccine-associated CD4 TCRs were dominant, and they spanned spike. Females made up more of the donors, who were largely white British, and clonal diversity may have come out too low.

Sequencing used immunoSEQ multiplex PCR; TCRdb keeps in-frame clones, though not all of them. The sample has some 18,000 clones; 81% are singletons. The clonotype originates from an adult who received the AZD1222 COVID-19 vaccine. The sequences come from peripheral blood, collected 28 days after the second AZD1222 dose. The chain uses TRBV4-3 and TRBJ1-6; 10 positions match TRBD1. CDR3 loop: CASSQRQGAHYNSPLHF. CDR3 sequence (DNA): TGCGCCAGCAGCCAAAGACAGGGGGCTCACTATAATTCACCCCTCCACTTT.